This T cell receptor (beta chain) is drawn from a study of cytomegalovirus exposure and HLA in healthy donors. Though probably carrying unrecorded immune exposures, donors were nominally healthy at sampling. It was with 60 Vbeta and 13 Jbeta primers that the PCR ran. Profiling relied on immunoSEQ multiplex PCR, and the TCRdb table lists in-frame clones only, not all of them. The table lists about 200,000 clones. The V end was cut by 4 bases, the J end by 0 bases, with 7 bases between. Germline CDR1 is SGHRS and CDR2 is YFSETQ. The CDR3 sequence is 13 residues long. With regard to this clone: Other DNA variants within this sample encode the same CDR3.

The clonotype was recovered from a girl aged 2 to 10 in good health and CMV-seropositive. J is TRBJ1-1 and V is TRBV5-1; possible D gene TRBD1, 5 bases. The sample consisted of PBMCs. CDR3 nucleotides: TGCGCCAGCAGCGTGACAGTGAACACTGAAGCTTTCTTT. It specifies CASSVTVNTEAFF.